This record concerns one T cell receptor beta chain sequence. Individual cDNA molecules were tagged with unique molecular identifiers. TCRdb passed the 5' RACE reads through MiXCR, listing each CDR3 protein once. The sample shows 55,000 to 75,000 distinct CDR3 sequences, approximately 11% of them seen only once. This sample is drawn from a study of early T cells in non-severe SARS-CoV-2 infection. Trimming took 4 bases from V and 3 from J; bases not matched to a gene: 8. CDR3 length equals 16 residues. Germline assignment: CDR1 SGHTA and CDR2 FQGNSA. This rearrangement joins TRBV7-2 to TRBJ2-3; 9 bases fit TRBD2. The clonotype was recovered from an adult who was a healthcare worker with PCR-confirmed SARS-CoV-2 infection or an uninfected control (not recorded which). The sequences come from whole blood, collected at baseline. DNA for the CDR3: TGTGCCAGCAGCTCATTACTAGCGGGCTTTACAGATACGCAGTATTTT. It is translated as CASSSLLAGFTDTQYF.